The clone carrying this TCR beta chain has at least ten counts. Its antigen is not known. The source of the sample is a study of T-cell memory formation after mild COVID-19. Study outcomes and limitations: CD4/CD8 balance characterized clones contracting day 15 to 85, and CD4+ skew characterized later expanders. The finding that pre-infection memory included some responding clones suggested that cross-reactive memory joined.

TCRdb reanalysed the 5' RACE reads using MiXCR and keeps one entry per CDR3 protein. The sample contains 360,000 or so distinct CDR3 sequences, approximately 27% of which appear only once. The CDR3 runs 16 residues. Trimming stripped 7 bases from V and 3 bases from J, with 19 bases between. The germline V gene has CDR1 SNHLY and CDR2 FYNNEI. The source of this sequence is an adult woman who had mild COVID-19 (a few samples of this study predate the infection). Cell type and time point are not known. The sample was PBMCs or a T cell subset sorted from them (not recorded which). The chain couples TRBV2 to TRBJ2-1; TRBD2 might be the D (7 bases). This CDR3 reads CASKNRAGAVYNEQFF. In DNA form, the CDR3 reads TGTGCCAGCAAAAACAGGGCGGGGGCGGTCTACAATGAGCAGTTCTTC.